These 30 T cell receptor beta chains were all obtained from the same sample, sequenced in a study of T cell responses to AZD1222 COVID-19 vaccine. Using immunoSEQ multiplex PCR, the repertoire was profiled, and TCRdb retains in-frame clones only, with some absent. The profile covers 90,000 to 95,000 clones, with around 93% appearing a single time and approximately 8.3% taken by the ten largest. Sequences were derived from peripheral blood, sampled on day 0 of AZD1222 vaccination. These receptors all come from an adult in good health.

This chain connects TRBV5-1 to TRBJ1-4; 7 nucleotides agree with TRBD1. Germline CDR1 and CDR2: SGHRS and YFSETQ. V trimming: 0 bases; J trimming: 8 bases; junction bases outside the gene matches: 13. The CDR3 has 17 residues. This CDR3 reads CASSLGSLPGGPEKLFF. The CDR3 DNA follows: TGCGCCAGCAGCTTGGGGTCCCTTCCAGGGGGTCCGGAAAAACTGTTTTTT. The full variable domain, rest sourced from reference TRBV5-1 and TRBJ1-4, is KAGVTQTPRYLIKTRGQQVTLSCSPISGHRSVSWYQQTPGQGLQFLFEYFSETQRNKGNFPGRFSGRQFSNSRSEMNVSTLELGDSALYLCASSLGSLPGGPEKLFFGSGTQLSVL.

The V and J genes are TRBV6-5 and TRBJ1-1; possible D gene TRBD1, 5 bases. Between the trimmed V and J ends, which lost 0 bases and 10 bases, there was a span of 12 bases. The CDR3 has 13 amino acids. Germline V CDR1 and CDR2: MNHEY, SVGAGI. CDR3 coding DNA: TGTGCCAGCAGTTACTCGCAGCTCGGGGGAGCTTTCTTT. Its translation: CASSYSQLGGAFF.

The chain links TRBV6-5 to TRBJ1-1; weak D call: TRBD1 (6 bases). V lost 7 bases and J 11 bases, leaving 26 bases between the germline ends. CDR1 and CDR2 from the germline V gene are MNHEY and SVGAGI. CDR3 length: 15 residues. The CDR3 DNA reads TGTGCCAGCAAAGCTAACAGGGTATATGTTGATTCGGCTTTCTTT. Protein sequence: CASKANRVYVDSAFF.

This chain joins TRBV6-2 or TRBV6-3 and TRBJ1-5; the D gene is possibly TRBD1 (6 bases). V was clipped by 6 bases and J by 4 bases, with 16 bases between them. CDR1 and CDR2 from the germline V gene are MNHEY and SVGEGT. This CDR3 has 15 residues. CDR3 region: CASSPAHTGNQPQHF. The CDR3 bases are TGTGCCAGCAGCCCTGCCCATACAGGGAATCAGCCCCAGCATTTT.

The chain is built from TRBV5-1 and TRBJ1-5, with TRBD1 matching over 11 bases. Losses at the gene ends were 4 bases for V and 7 bases for J; bases not matched to a gene: 7. The CDR3 totals 15 residues. The germline V gene has CDR1 SGHRS and CDR2 YFSETQ. The chain's CDR3 is CASSPWTGGAQPQHF. CDR3 DNA: TGCGCCAGCAGCCCCTGGACAGGGGGCGCGCAGCCCCAGCATTTT.

V is TRBV6-6 and J is TRBJ1-2; 10 bases map to TRBD1. Germline V gene lookup returns CDR1 MNHNY and CDR2 SVGAGI (reference sequence). The CDR3 sequence is 14 residues long. With V trimmed by 6 bases and J by 3 bases, 4 bases remained unmatched. CDR3 in amino acids: CASSRGTGDYGYTF. The CDR3 bases are TGTGCCAGCAGCCGAGGGACAGGGGACTATGGCTACACCTTC.

The rearrangement joins TRBV7-9 to TRBJ2-3, with TRBD2 identical over 12 bases. J gave up 6 bases and V 2 bases, and 9 bases lay outside the gene matches. CDR1 is SEHNR and CDR2 is FQNEAQ in the germline V gene (reference sequence). The CDR3 runs to 17 residues. DNA for the CDR3: TGTGCCAGCAGCTTAAGGGGGACTAGCGGGCCGTCGGATACGCAGTATTTT. Residues: CASSLRGTSGPSDTQYF.

In this sample, this clone turned up a few times. The CDR3 nucleotides are TGTGCCAGCAGCGCCTCACGGATAGGGGAGCTGTTTTTT. This translates into CASSASRIGELFF. This sequence joins TRBV9 and TRBJ2-2; D gene uncertain. Germline assignment: CDR1 SGDLS and CDR2 YYNGEE. The length of the CDR3 is 13 residues. The ends were cut back, 3 bases at V and 8 bases at J, with 11 bases in the middle.

This chain joins TRBV19 and TRBJ1-5; TRBD1 aligns across 7 bases. The CDR3 runs to 15 residues. Germline lookup yields CDR1 LNHDA and CDR2 SQIVND (reference sequence). J lost 3 bases, V lost 4 bases, and 6 bases had no gene match. The CDR3 is CASSTKTGFNQPQHF. Here the CDR3 DNA reads TGTGCCAGTAGTACAAAGACAGGGTTCAATCAGCCCCAGCATTTT.

In regard to this clone: Other DNA sequences in this specimen translate into the identical CDR3. This chain connects TRBV2 to TRBJ1-1, with TRBD1 identical over 7 bases. J lost 4 bases, V lost 4 bases, and 3 bases had no gene match. Germline CDR1 reads SNHLY; CDR2 reads FYNNEI. CDR3 length: 13 amino acids. CDR3 nucleotides: TGTGCCAGCAGTGGAACAGGGGCCACTGAAGCTTTCTTT. It codes for CASSGTGATEAFF.

DNA for the CDR3: TGCGCCAGCAGTGAGTCGGGGGAGCAGTACTTC. Translating it yields CASSESGEQYF. The gene calls are TRBV10-2 and TRBJ2-7; D unresolved. The CDR3 is made up of 11 amino acids. Germline assignment: CDR1 WSHSY and CDR2 SAAADI. The V end lost 0 bases, the J end lost 7 bases, and 4 bases lay between the germline ends.

The rearrangement joins TRBV6-5 to TRBJ2-1; D not resolved. Trimming took off 8 bases at V and 5 bases at J, with 13 bases between the two ends. This CDR3 contains 13 residues. Germline V gene data show CDR1 as MNHEY and CDR2 as SVGAGI. CDR3 residues: CASGWSRNNEQFF. The CDR3 nucleotides are TGTGCCAGCGGGTGGAGTCGGAACAATGAGCAGTTCTTC.

The chain is built from TRBV7-9 and TRBJ1-2; 8 bases align to TRBD1. The CDR3 is 14 residues long. Germline values: CDR1 SEHNR, CDR2 FQNEAQ (reference sequence). Trimming removed 4 bases from V and 4 bases from J; junction bases left unmatched: 5. The CDR3 coding sequence is TGTGCCAGCAGCTCCAGGGGGCTGAGCTATGGCTACACCTTC. Protein: CASSSRGLSYGYTF.

The rearrangement joins TRBV19 to TRBJ2-1; no clear D gene. Germline V gene lookup returns CDR1 LNHDA and CDR2 SQIVND (reference sequence). The CDR3 totals 12 residues. The V end was cut by 2 bases, the J end by 8 bases, with 7 bases between. CDR3 sequence reads: CASSISTHEQFF. The CDR3 nucleotides are TGTGCCAGTAGTATATCCACCCATGAGCAGTTCTTC.

DNA of the CDR3: TGTGCCAGCAGTTTGGGACTAAGCACAGATACGCAGTATTTT. It is translated as CASSLGLSTDTQYF. The gene calls are TRBV7-2 and TRBJ2-3, with 7 bases aligning to TRBD2. The V gene's germline CDR1 is SGHTA and CDR2 FQGNSA. This CDR3 region has 14 residues. With 6 bases clipped from V and 0 bases from J, the junction kept 3 bases outside the gene matches.

This clone has only one observation. V and J are TRBV30 and TRBJ1-2; D remains unclear. The V gene lost 7 bases and the J gene lost 2 bases, with 8 bases spanning the gap. Germline-derived CDR1 and CDR2 are GTSNPN and SVGIG (reference sequence). This CDR3 has 11 residues. Here the CDR3 DNA reads TGTGCCTTCAGGAGGAACTATGGCTACACCTTC. Protein product: CAFRRNYGYTF.

This chain joins TRBV19 and TRBJ2-5, with D perhaps matching TRBD2 (6 bases). With 5 bases removed from V and 7 bases from J, the gap between germline ends came to 11 bases. This CDR3 has 12 amino acids. The germline V gene encodes CDR1 LNHDA and CDR2 SQIVND (reference sequence). This CDR3 reads CASSGAGSTQYF. DNA of the CDR3: TGTGCCAGTAGTGGGGCGGGGTCGACCCAGTACTTC.

J is TRBJ1-2 and V is TRBV19; tentative D call: TRBD1 (5 bases). From germline, CDR1 is LNHDA and CDR2 SQIVND (reference sequence). The CDR3 contains 13 residues. V was trimmed by 5 bases and J by 4 bases, leaving 11 bases between them. The CDR3 sequence is CASSQTVRYGYTF. In DNA form, the CDR3 reads TGTGCCAGTAGTCAGACAGTCCGCTATGGCTACACCTTC.

J is TRBJ2-2 and V is TRBV5-4, with D possibly TRBD2 on 6 matching bases. The CDR3 totals 16 residues. Germline loops: CDR1 SGHNT, CDR2 YYREEE (reference sequence). V was shortened by 0 bases and J by 1 base, with 10 bases between the two germline ends. CDR3 region: CASSLGGRRNTGELFF. The CDR3 DNA follows: TGTGCCAGCAGCTTGGGAGGGAGGCGGAACACCGGGGAGCTGTTTTTT.

CDR3 DNA: TGTGCCAGCAGTTTCCCAAACCCCCAGGGGAGGGATCAGCCCCAGCATTTT. Translating gives CASSFPNPQGRDQPQHF. The chain uses TRBV28 and TRBJ1-5; a weak D match, TRBD1 (6 bases). The CDR3 sequence is 17 residues long. V was cut by 3 bases and J by 5 bases, with 20 bases left in between. Germline CDR1 reads MDHEN; CDR2 reads SYDVKM.

This clone was found once. The chain combines TRBV4-3 with TRBJ2-5; D uncertain. CDR3 length: 18 amino acids. Trimming cost V 0 bases and J 1 base, with 18 bases left between them. In germline, CDR1 is LGHNA, CDR2 YSLEER. The CDR3 region has the DNA TGCGCCAGCAGCCAAGAACTATTCGGTGCGGCCCGCCAAGAGACCCAGTACTTC. It translates to CASSQELFGAARQETQYF.

CDR3 nucleotide sequence: TGTGCCAGCAGCTTAGGAGGGGCCTCTGGAAACACCATATATTTT. Translation: CASSLGGASGNTIYF. The chain employs TRBV7-2 and TRBJ1-3, with TRBD1 as a possible D gene (5 bases). Germline V gene sequence: CDR1 SGHTA, CDR2 FQGNSA. V lost 1 base to trimming and J lost 0 bases, with 7 bases between them. The CDR3 has 15 amino acids.

V gene TRBV5-1 combines with J gene TRBJ2-1; weak D call: TRBD2 (5 bases). Germline CDR1 SGHRS, CDR2 YFSETQ. The CDR3 is 16 amino acids. V lost 1 base and J lost 1, with 12 bases in between. CDR3: CASSLMRARSYNEQFF. For the CDR3, the DNA is TGCGCCAGCAGCTTGATGCGGGCGAGGTCCTACAATGAGCAGTTCTTC.

The chain combines TRBV25-1 with TRBJ1-1, with TRBD1 as a possible D gene (5 bases). The CDR3 sequence is 13 residues long. Germline CDR1 reads MGHDK; CDR2 reads SYGVNS. V lost 4 bases, J lost 8 bases, and 14 bases lay in between. Written as DNA, the CDR3 is TGTGCCAGCAGTGGGGTCTGGGGGGGGGAAGCTTTCTTT. Its protein is CASSGVWGGEAFF.

V gene TRBV5-1 combines with J gene TRBJ1-4, with TRBD1 as a possible D gene (5 bases). Germline V lookup: CDR1 SGHRS, CDR2 YFSETQ. The CDR3 runs 17 residues. V lost 3 bases and J lost 5, with 20 bases in between. The CDR3 region has the DNA TGCGCCAGCAGCTCCGCTGGGGTGACAGCCATCAATGAAAAACTGTTTTTT. Protein: CASSSAGVTAINEKLFF.

This clone was recorded only once. The chain employs TRBV3-1 (or the pseudogene TRBV3-2) and TRBJ2-3, with 7 bases identical to TRBD1. CDR1 LGHDT and CDR2 YNNKEL come from the germline V gene (reference sequence). V gave up 0 bases and J gave up 4 bases; unmatched junction bases: 4. The CDR3 spans 15 residues. CDR3 sequence: CASSQDGDRADTQYF. CDR3 bases: TGTGCCAGCAGCCAAGATGGGGACAGAGCAGATACGCAGTATTTT.

This clone came up a few times. J is TRBJ1-5 and V is TRBV29-1, with D perhaps matching TRBD1 (5 bases). V was clipped by 6 bases and J by 1 base, with 13 bases between them. Germline assignment: CDR1 SQVTM and CDR2 ANQGSEA. The CDR3 loop spans 14 amino acids. The CDR3 DNA reads as TGCAGCGTACGAGGGCCAGGGAGCAATCAGCCCCAGCATTTT. Amino acids: CSVRGPGSNQPQHF.

V and J are TRBV29-1 and TRBJ2-7, with D perhaps matching TRBD2 (6 bases). Germline lookup yields CDR1 SQVTM and CDR2 ANQGSEA. The CDR3 contains 13 residues. Trimming took 0 bases from V and 4 from J, leaving 10 bases between them. The CDR3 reads CSVEDAGPYEQYF. The CDR3 DNA reads as TGCAGCGTTGAAGATGCGGGGCCTTACGAGCAGTACTTC.

The chain employs TRBV5-6 and TRBJ1-3, with a possible D match to TRBD1 (6 bases). There are 16 residues in the CDR3. Germline V lookup: CDR1 SGHDT, CDR2 YYEEEE. V lost 1 base and J 0 bases, leaving 11 bases between the germline ends. The CDR3 reads CASSLYGGLSGNTIYF. The CDR3 nucleotides read TGTGCCAGCAGCTTGTACGGGGGCCTCTCTGGAAACACCATATATTTT.

The J gene is TRBJ1-2, the V gene TRBV6-2 or TRBV6-3; D is perhaps TRBD1 (6 bases). Trimming pared 6 bases from V and 4 bases from J, leaving 18 bases between. The germline CDR1 and CDR2 sequences are MNHEY and SVGEGT. The CDR3 runs 15 residues. This CDR3 reads CASSTNRVSVYGYTF. CDR3 nucleotides: TGTGCCAGCAGCACTAACAGGGTGTCGGTCTATGGCTACACCTTC.